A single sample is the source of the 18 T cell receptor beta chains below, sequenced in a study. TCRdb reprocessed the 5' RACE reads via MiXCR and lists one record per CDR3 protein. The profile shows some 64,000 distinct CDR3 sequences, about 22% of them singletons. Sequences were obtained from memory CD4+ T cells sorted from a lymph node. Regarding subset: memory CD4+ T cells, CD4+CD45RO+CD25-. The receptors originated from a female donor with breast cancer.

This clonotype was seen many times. The CDR3 loop is CASSHGSSGRAETQYF. The DNA of the CDR3 is TGCGCCAGCAGCCACGGGAGTAGCGGGAGGGCAGAGACCCAGTACTTC. The J gene is TRBJ2-5, the V gene TRBV4-1; TRBD2 matches at 11 bases. Germline CDR1 reads MGHRA; CDR2 reads YSYEKL. V shed 3 bases and J 4 bases; nucleotides not matched to a gene: 7. The CDR3 loop spans 16 amino acids.

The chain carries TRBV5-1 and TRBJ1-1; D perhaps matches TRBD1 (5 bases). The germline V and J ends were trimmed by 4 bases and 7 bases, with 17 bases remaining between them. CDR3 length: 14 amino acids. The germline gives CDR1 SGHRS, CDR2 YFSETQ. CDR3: CASSAGDLPIEAFF. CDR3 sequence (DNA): TGCGCCAGCAGCGCCGGGGACCTACCCATTGAAGCTTTCTTT.

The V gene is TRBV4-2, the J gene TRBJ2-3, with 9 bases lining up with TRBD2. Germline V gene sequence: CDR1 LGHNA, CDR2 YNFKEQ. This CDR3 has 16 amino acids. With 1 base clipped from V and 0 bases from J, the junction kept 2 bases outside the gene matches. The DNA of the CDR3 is TGTGCCAGCAGCCAAGGACTAGCGGATAGCACAGATACGCAGTATTTT. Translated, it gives CASSQGLADSTDTQYF.

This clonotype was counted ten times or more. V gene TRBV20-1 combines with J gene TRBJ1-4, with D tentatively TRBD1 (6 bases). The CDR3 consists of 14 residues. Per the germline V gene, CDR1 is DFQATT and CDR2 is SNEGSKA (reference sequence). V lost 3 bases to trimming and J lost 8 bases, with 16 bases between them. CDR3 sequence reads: CSASGGGDGEKLFF. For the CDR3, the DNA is TGCAGTGCTAGCGGAGGGGGAGATGGGGAAAAACTGTTTTTT.

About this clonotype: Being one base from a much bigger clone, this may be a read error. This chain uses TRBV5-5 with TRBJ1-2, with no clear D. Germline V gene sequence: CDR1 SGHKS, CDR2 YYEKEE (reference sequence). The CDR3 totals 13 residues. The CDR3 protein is CASSPQADYGHTF. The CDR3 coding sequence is TGTGCCAGCAGCCCGCAGGCTGACTATGGCCACACCTTC.

The CDR3 protein is CASSLDLNPRGNIQYF. The CDR3, as DNA: TGTGCCAGCAGCTTAGACCTTAACCCGAGAGGTAACATTCAGTACTTC. The rearrangement links TRBV11-3 to TRBJ2-4; D remains unclear. This CDR3 is built from 16 residues. Trimming pared 0 bases from V and 7 bases from J, leaving 16 bases between. The germline gives CDR1 SGHNT, CDR2 YENEEA.

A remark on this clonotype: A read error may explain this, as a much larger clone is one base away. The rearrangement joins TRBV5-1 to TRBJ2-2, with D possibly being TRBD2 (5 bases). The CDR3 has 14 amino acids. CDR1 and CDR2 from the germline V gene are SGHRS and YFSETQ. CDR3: CASSSDPNTGELLF. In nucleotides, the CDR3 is TGCGCCAGCAGCTCCGATCCGAACACCGGGGAGCTGCTTTTT.

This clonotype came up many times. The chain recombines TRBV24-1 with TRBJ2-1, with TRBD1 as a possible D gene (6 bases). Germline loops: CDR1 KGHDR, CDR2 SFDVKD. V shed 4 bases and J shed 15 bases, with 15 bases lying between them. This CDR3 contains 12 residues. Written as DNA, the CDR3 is TGTGCCACCAGTGAGGCCACAGGGTCCCCGTTCTTC. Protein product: CATSEATGSPFF.

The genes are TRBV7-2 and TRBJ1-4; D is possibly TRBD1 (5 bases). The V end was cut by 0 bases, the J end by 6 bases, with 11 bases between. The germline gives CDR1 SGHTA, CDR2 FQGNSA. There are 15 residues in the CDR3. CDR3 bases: TGTGCCAGCAGCTTAGCACAGGAACGTCATGAAAAACTGTTTTTT. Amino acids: CASSLAQERHEKLFF. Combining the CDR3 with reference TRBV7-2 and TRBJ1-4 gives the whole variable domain GAGVSQSPSNKVTEKGKDVELRCDPISGHTALYWYRQSLGQGLEFLIYFQGNSAPDKSGLPSDRFSAERTGGSVSTLTIQRTQQEDSAVYLCASSLAQERHEKLFFGSGTQLSVL.

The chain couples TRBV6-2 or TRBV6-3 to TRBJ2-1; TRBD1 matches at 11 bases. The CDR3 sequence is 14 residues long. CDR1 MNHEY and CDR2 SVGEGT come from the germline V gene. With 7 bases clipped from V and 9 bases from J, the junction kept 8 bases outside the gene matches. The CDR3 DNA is TGTGCCAGCACCCTTGCCGGGACAGGGGGTGAGCAGTTCTTC. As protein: CASTLAGTGGEQFF.

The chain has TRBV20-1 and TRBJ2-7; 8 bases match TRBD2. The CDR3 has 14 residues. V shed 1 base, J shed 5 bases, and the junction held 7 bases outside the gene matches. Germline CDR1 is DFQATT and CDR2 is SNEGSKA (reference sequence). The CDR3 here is CSARASGRLNEQYF. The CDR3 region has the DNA TGCAGTGCTAGAGCCAGCGGGAGACTCAACGAGCAGTACTTC.

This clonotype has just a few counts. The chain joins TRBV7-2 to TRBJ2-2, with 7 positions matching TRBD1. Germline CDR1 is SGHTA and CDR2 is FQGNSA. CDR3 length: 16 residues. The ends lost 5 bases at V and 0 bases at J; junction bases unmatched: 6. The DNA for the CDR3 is TGTGCCAGCAGCCCAAGGGGGCAGGCGAACACCGGGGAGCTGTTTTTT. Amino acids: CASSPRGQANTGELFF.

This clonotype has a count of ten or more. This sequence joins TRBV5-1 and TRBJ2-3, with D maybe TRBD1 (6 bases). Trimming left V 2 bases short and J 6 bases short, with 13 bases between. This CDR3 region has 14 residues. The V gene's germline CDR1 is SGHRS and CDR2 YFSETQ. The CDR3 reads CASSFGTPRDTQYF. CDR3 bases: TGCGCCAGCAGCTTCGGGACACCAAGGGATACGCAGTATTTT.

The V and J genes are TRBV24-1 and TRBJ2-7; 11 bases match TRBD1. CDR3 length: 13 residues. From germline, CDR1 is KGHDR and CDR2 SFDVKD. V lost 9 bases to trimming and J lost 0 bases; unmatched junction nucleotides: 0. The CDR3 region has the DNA TGTGCCACCGGGACAGGGGGCTCCTACGAGCAGTACTTC. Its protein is CATGTGGSYEQYF.

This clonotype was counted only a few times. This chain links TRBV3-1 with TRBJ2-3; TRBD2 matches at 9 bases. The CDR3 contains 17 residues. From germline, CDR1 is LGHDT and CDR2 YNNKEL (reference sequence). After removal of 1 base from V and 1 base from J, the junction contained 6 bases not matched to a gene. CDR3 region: CASSQGVAGVGTDTQYF. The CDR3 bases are TGTGCCAGCAGCCAAGGGGTAGCGGGAGTGGGCACAGATACGCAGTATTTT.

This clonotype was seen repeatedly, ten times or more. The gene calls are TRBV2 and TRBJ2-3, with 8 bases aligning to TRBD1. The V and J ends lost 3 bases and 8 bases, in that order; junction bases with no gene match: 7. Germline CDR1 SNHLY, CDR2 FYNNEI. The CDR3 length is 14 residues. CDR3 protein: CASSDRTGQGTQYF. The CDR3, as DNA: TGTGCCAGCAGTGACCGGACAGGGCAGGGTACGCAGTATTTT.

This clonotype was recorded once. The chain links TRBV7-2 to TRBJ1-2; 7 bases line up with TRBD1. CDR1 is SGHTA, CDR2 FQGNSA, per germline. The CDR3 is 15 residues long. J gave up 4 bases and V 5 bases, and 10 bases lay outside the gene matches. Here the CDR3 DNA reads TGTGCCAGCAGCGAGACAGGGCCCGGGGTCTATGGCTACACCTTC. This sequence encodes CASSETGPGVYGYTF.

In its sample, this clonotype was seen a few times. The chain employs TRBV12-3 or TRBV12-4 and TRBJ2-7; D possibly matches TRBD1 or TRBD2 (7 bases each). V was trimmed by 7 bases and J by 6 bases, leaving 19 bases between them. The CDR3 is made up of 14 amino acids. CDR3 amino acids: CASTRQGGVGEQYF. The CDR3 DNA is TGTGCCAGCACCAGACAGGGAGGGGTTGGCGAGCAGTACTTC.